Following are 15 T cell receptor beta chains from one sample sequenced in a study of breast tumors, draining lymph nodes, adjacent tissues listed by TCRdb under 2016. Libraries were made using multiplex PCR. Reads for this sample came from an Illumina HiSeq 2000. TCRdb passed the public sequencing reads through fastp at Q25 and MiXCR, retaining productive beta sequences. One record per CDR3 amino acid sequence lists the most common genes and DNA. The sample records about 140,000 distinct CDR3 sequences, 32% of which are singletons. The ten largest clones capture approximately 2.2% of the sample. Lymph node samples were obtained from the axillary draining lymph nodes of breast cancer patients. The sample consisted of axillary lymph node tissue. The receptors shown here come from a female donor with breast cancer. Some clones in this sample may be carry-over from other donors' samples.

This clonotype was observed many times. The chain uses TRBV11-2 and TRBJ2-2, with a weak D call TRBD1 (6 bases). This CDR3 has 15 amino acids. V lost 1 base and J lost 6, with 12 bases in between. Germline V gives CDR1 SGHAT, CDR2 FQNNGV. CDR3 in amino acids: CASSLVLGAPGELFF. CDR3 bases: TGTGCCAGCAGCTTAGTTCTGGGGGCGCCCGGGGAGCTGTTTTTT.

Ten or more counts support this clonotype. The V call is TRBV4-1, the J call TRBJ2-3; a weak D match, TRBD2 (6 bases). Germline V gene data show CDR1 as MGHRA and CDR2 as YSYEKL. CDR3 size: 16 residues. Trimming took off 3 bases at V and 0 bases at J, with 13 bases between the two ends. The CDR3 sequence: CASSHPGLTSTDTQYF. In DNA, the CDR3 is TGCGCCAGCAGCCACCCGGGACTGACTAGCACAGATACGCAGTATTTT.

This clonotype was recorded at least ten times. A much larger clone is a single base away; this may be a read error. The chain joins TRBV7-6 to TRBJ2-5; D is possibly TRBD1 (5 bases). The CDR3 runs 15 residues. Germline V gene data show CDR1 as SGHVS and CDR2 as FNYEAQ. The CDR3 sequence: CAGSSENRYQETQYF. CDR3 sequence (DNA): TGTGCCGGCAGCTCAGAGAACAGGTACCAAGAGACCCAGTACTTC.

A word on this clonotype: A read error is possible here, since a much larger clone lies one base away. The rearrangement joins TRBV6-5 to TRBJ1-6, with 7 bases that match TRBD1. Germline trimming cut 7 bases from V and 8 bases from J; bases unmatched to any gene: 11. CDR1 MNHEY and CDR2 SVGAGI come from the germline V gene. CDR3 size: 15 residues. The CDR3 DNA is TGTGCCAGCACTCCCCGGACAGGCACTTATTCACCCCTCCACTTT. It specifies CASTPRTGTYSPLHF.

This clonotype was seen ten or more times. The chain has TRBV5-1 and TRBJ2-7, with 11 bases aligning to TRBD2. The CDR3 is 15 residues long. Germline assignment: CDR1 SGHRS and CDR2 YFSETQ. The J segment lost 1 base and the V segment lost 4 bases, leaving 4 bases of the junction unmatched. The CDR3 bases are TGCGCCAGCAGCCAACTAGCGGGAGTGTCCTACGAGCAGTACGTC. Protein: CASSQLAGVSYEQYV.

This chain connects TRBV19 to TRBJ2-7, with a weak D call TRBD1 (5 bases). Germline V gene data show CDR1 as LNHDA and CDR2 as SQIVND (reference sequence). Trimming left V 1 base short and J 1 base short, with 8 bases between. CDR3 size: 14 residues. The CDR3 is CASSIVPGSYEQYF. The DNA for the CDR3 is TGTGCCAGTAGTATAGTACCAGGGTCCTACGAGCAGTACTTC.

The V gene is TRBV29-1, the J gene TRBJ1-1; 7 bases align to TRBD1. Germline-derived CDR1 and CDR2 are SQVTM and ANQGSEA. The CDR3 totals 14 residues. After removal of 8 bases from V and 2 bases from J, the junction contained 11 bases not matched to a gene. In DNA form, the CDR3 reads TGCAGCATAAGATCCGGGACAGCAAACACTGAAGCTTTCTTT. It is translated as CSIRSGTANTEAFF.

This clonotype has ten or more counts. The chain couples TRBV13 to TRBJ1-4; weak D call: TRBD1 (6 bases). CDR1 and CDR2 (germline): PRHDT, FYEKMQ (reference sequence). There are 14 residues in the CDR3. The V end was cut by 7 bases, the J end by 7 bases, with 16 bases between. CDR3 sequence reads: CASTRGGPGEKLFF. The CDR3 DNA sequence: TGTGCCAGCACAAGGGGGGGGCCCGGTGAAAAACTGTTTTTT.

This clonotype has a count of ten or more. This chain links TRBV28 with TRBJ2-2; 7 bases match TRBD1. Germline CDR1 reads MDHEN; CDR2 reads SYDVKM. The CDR3 consists of 18 residues. The J segment lost 2 bases and the V segment lost 2 bases, leaving 11 bases of the junction unmatched. The DNA for the CDR3 is TGTGCCAGCAGTTTACCCTCTGACAGGGCACTAAACACCGGGGAGCTGTTTTTT. This translates into CASSLPSDRALNTGELFF. The variable domain in full, with the rest retrieved from reference TRBV28 and TRBJ2-2, is DVKVTQSSRYLVKRTGEKVFLECVQDMDHENMFWYRQDPGLGLRLIYFSYDVKMKEKGDIPEGYSVSREKKERFSLILESASTNQTSMYLCASSLPSDRALNTGELFFGEGSRLTVL.

The CDR3 is CASSAGTGGYEQYV. The CDR3 bases are TGTGCCAGCAGTGCCGGGACAGGAGGGTACGAGCAGTACGTC. This chain links TRBV12-3 or TRBV12-4 with TRBJ2-7; 8 nucleotides line up with TRBD1. Trimming cost V 5 bases and J 4 bases; bases outside gene matches: 7. The length of the CDR3 is 14 residues.

The chain recombines TRBV7-3 with TRBJ2-7; D may match TRBD1 or TRBD2 (5 bases each). This CDR3 has 15 residues. The germline V gene has CDR1 SGHTA and CDR2 FQGTGA. CDR3 sequence (DNA): TGTGCTAGAGATAGGGACCTAACAGCGAGCTACGAGCAGTACTTC. Its protein product is CARDRDLTASYEQYF.

The V and J genes are TRBV6-6 and TRBJ1-4; D may be TRBD1 (5 bases). V dropped 0 bases and J dropped 10 bases, with 12 bases sitting between them. This CDR3 contains 14 residues. Germline V CDR1 and CDR2: MNHNY, SVGAGI (reference sequence). The DNA of the CDR3 is TGTGCCAGCAGTTACTCAGGGACGGGGGGAAAACTGTTTTTT. Translated: CASSYSGTGGKLFF.

Concerning this clonotype itself: A read error may produce the germline difference seen at one junction end. The V gene is TRBV10-3, the J gene TRBJ1-4; 9 bases are shared with TRBD1. The CDR3 consists of 10 residues. In germline, CDR1 is ENHRY, CDR2 SYGVKD. This chain's CDR3 is CAISEGTGIF. Here the CDR3 DNA reads TGCGCCATCAGTGAGGGGACAGGGATTTTT.

This clonotype was detected ten times or more. The chain joins TRBV11-2 to TRBJ2-5, with D possibly matching TRBD1 (6 bases). This CDR3 spans 13 amino acids. The V end was cut by 5 bases, the J end by 9 bases, with 16 bases between. In germline, CDR1 is SGHAT, CDR2 FQNNGV. CDR3 in DNA: TGTGCCAGCAGCCCAAACACAGACAGGTCCCAGTACTTC. Translating gives CASSPNTDRSQYF.

The chain uses TRBV20-1 and TRBJ2-3; D is uncertain. The germline gives CDR1 DFQATT, CDR2 SNEGSKA (reference sequence). There are 12 residues in the CDR3. Trimming shortened V by 0 bases and J by 3 bases, and 4 bases separated the two germline ends. Here the CDR3 reads CSARDGTDTQYF. The DNA for the CDR3 is TGCAGTGCTAGAGACGGGACAGATACGCAGTATTTT.